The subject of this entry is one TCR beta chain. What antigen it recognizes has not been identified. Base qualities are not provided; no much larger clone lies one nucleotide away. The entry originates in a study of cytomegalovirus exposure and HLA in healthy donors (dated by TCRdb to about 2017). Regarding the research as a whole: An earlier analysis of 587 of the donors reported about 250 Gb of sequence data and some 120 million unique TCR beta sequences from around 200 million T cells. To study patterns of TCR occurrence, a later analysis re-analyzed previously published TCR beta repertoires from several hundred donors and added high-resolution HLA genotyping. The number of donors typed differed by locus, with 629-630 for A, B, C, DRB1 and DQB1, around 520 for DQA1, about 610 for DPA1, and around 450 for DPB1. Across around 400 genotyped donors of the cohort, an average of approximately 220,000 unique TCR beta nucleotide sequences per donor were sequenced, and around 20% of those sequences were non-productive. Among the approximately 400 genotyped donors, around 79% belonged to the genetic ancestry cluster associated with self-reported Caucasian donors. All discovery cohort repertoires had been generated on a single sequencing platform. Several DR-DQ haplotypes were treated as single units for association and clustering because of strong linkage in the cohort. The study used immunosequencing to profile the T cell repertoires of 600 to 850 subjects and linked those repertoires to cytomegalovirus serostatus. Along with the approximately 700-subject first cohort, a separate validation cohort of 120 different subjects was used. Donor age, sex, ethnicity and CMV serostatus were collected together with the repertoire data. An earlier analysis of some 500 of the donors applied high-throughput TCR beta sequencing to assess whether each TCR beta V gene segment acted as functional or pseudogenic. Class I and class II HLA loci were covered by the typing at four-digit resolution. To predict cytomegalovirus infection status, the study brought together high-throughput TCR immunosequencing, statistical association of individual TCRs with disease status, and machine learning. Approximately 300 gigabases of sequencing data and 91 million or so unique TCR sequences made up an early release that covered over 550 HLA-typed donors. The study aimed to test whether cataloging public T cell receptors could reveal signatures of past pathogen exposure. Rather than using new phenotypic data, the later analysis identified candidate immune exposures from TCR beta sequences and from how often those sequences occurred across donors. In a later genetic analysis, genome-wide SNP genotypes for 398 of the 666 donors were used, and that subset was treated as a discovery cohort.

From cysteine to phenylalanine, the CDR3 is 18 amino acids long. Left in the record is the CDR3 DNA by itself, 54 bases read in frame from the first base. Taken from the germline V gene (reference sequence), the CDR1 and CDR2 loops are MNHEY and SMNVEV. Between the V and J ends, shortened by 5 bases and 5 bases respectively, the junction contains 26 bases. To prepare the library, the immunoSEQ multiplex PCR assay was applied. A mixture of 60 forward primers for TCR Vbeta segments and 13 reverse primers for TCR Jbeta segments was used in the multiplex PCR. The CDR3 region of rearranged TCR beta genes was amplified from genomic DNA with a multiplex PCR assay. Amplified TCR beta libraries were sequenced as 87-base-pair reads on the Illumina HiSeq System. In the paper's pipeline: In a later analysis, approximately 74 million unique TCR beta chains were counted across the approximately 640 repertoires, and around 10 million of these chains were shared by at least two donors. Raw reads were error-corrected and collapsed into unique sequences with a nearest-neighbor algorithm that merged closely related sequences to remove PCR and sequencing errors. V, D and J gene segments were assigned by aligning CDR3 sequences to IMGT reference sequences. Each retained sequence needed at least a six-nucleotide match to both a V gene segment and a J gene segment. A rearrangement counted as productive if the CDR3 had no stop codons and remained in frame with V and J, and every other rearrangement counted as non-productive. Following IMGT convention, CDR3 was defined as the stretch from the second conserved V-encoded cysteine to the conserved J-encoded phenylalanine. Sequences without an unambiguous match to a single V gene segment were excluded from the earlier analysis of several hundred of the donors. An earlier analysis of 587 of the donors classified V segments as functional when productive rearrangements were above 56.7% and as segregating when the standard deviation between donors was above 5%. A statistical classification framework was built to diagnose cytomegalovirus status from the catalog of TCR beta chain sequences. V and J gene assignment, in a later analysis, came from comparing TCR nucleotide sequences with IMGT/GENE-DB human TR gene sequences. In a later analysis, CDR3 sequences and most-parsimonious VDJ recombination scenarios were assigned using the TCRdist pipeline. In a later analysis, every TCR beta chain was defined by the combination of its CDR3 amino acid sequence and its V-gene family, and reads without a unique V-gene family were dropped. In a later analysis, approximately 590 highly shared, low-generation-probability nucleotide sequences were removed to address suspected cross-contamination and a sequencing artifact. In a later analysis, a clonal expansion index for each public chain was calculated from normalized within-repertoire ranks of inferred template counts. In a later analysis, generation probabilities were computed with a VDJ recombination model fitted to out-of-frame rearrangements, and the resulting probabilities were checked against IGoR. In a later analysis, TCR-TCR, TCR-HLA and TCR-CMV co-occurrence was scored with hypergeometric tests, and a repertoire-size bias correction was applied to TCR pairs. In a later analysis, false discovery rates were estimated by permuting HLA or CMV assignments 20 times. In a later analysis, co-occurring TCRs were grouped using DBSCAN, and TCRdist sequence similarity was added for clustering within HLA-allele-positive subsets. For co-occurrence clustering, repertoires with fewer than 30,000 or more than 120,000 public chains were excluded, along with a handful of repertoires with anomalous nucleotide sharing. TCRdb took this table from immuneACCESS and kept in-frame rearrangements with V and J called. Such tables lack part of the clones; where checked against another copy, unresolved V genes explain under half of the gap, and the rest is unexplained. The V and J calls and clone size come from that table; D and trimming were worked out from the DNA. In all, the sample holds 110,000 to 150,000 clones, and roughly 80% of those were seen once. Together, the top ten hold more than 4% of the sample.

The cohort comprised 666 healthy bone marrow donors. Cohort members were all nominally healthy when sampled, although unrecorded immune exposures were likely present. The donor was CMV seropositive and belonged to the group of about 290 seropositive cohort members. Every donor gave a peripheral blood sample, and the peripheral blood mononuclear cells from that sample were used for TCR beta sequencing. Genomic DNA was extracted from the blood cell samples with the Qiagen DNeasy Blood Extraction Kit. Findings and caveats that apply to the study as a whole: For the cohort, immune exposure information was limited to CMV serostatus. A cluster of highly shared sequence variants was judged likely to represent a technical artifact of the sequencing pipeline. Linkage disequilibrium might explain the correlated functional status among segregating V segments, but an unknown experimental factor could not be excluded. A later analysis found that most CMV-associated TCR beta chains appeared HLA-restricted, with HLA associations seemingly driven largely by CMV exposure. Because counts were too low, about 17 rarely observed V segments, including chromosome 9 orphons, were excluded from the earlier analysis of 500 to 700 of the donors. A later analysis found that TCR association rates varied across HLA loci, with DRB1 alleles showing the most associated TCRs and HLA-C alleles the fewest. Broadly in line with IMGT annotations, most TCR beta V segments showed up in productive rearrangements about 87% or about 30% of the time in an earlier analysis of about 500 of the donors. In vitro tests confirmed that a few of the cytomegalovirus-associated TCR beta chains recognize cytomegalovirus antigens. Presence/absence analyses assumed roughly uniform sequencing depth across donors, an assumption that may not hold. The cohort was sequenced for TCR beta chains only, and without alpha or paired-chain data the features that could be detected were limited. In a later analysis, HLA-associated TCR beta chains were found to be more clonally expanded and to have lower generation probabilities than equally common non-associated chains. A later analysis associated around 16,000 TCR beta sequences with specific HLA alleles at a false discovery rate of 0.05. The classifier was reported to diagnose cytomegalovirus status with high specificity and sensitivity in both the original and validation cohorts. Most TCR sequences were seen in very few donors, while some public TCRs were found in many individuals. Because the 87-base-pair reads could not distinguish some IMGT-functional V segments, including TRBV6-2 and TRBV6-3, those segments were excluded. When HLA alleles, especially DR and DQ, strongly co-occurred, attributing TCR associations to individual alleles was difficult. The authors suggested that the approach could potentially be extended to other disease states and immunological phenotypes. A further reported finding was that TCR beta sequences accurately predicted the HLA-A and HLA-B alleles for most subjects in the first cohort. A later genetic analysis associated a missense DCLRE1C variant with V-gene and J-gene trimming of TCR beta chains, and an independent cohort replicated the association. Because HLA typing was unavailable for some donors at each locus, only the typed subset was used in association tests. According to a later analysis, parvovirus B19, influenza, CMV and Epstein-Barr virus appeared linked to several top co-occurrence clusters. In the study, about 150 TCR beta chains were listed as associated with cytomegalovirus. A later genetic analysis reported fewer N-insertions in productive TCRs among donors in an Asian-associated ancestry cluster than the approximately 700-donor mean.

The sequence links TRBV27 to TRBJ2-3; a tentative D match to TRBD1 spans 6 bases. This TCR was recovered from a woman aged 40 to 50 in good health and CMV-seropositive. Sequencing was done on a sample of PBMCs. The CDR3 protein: CASSDAYEGQGQEDTQYF. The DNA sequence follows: TGTGCCAGCAGTGACGCCTATGAGGGACAAGGGCAAGAAGATACGCAGTATTTT.